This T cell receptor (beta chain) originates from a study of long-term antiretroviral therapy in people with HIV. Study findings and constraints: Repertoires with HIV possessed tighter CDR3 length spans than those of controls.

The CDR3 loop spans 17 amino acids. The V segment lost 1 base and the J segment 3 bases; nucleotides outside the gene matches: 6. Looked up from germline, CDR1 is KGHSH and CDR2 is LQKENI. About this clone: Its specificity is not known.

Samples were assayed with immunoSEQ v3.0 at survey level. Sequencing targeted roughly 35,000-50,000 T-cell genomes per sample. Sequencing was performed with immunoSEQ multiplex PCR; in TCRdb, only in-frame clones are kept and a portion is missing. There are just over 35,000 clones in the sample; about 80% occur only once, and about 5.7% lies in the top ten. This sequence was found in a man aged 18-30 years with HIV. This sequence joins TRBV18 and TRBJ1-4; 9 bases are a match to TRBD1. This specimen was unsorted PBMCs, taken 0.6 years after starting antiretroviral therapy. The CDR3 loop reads CASSPRRGQGPNEKLFF. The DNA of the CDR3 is TGTGCCAGCTCACCACGGAGGGGACAGGGCCCTAATGAAAAACTGTTTTTT.